This TCR beta chain was documented in a study of cytomegalovirus exposure and HLA in healthy donors. Study results and limitations: Cytomegalovirus-associated TCR beta chains were listed, numbering more than 150.

Germline CDR1 and CDR2: LNHDA and SQIVND (reference sequence). The CDR3 extends over 14 amino acids. The ends were cut back, 3 bases at V and 5 bases at J, with 13 bases in the middle. This clone turned up a few times. The antigen remains undetermined. Libraries were prepared by immunoSEQ multiplex PCR; TCRdb keeps only in-frame clonotypes and omits some of them. The data contain roughly 75,000 clones, 70% to 90% of them singletons. Sample: PBMCs. V and J are TRBV19 and TRBJ2-5, with TRBD2 as a possible D gene (6 bases). The TCR was taken from a man aged 30 to 45 in good health and CMV-seronegative. The CDR3 nucleotides read TGTGCCAGTAGTATCGATGGGGGAGGCGAGACCCAGTACTTC. Translated, it gives CASSIDGGGETQYF.